A selection of T cell receptor beta chains follows, all from one sample in a study of T cells after yellow fever vaccination. TCRdb independently ran MiXCR on the 5' RACE reads; one entry per CDR3 protein. This table has 550,000 to 750,000 distinct CDR3 sequences, about 13% appearing once. Source: PBMCs, taken on the day of the yellow fever booster vaccination. The source is a young man who received the YFV17D yellow fever vaccine. The CDR3 runs from the conserved cysteine through the conserved F or W. Each record gives: J gene, V gene, clone size, D gene, CDR3 protein, CDR3 DNA. The D gene is left open where the match is weak. Clone sizes are given selectively: once, few, many, or a class where the clone is expanded.

j_call: TRBJ2-7
v_call: TRBV6-5
clone_size: NA
d_call: NA
cdr3_aa: CASSSTGREGYEQYF
cdr3_nt: TGTGCCAGCAGTTCCACCGGGCGGGAAGGTTACGAGCAGTACTTC

j_call: TRBJ2-3
v_call: TRBV10-3
clone_size: NA
d_call: NA
cdr3_aa: CAISGGGNTDTQYF
cdr3_nt: TGTGCCATCAGTGGGGGCGGAAACACAGATACGCAGTATTTT

j_call: TRBJ2-7
v_call: TRBV5-6
clone_size: many
d_call: TRBD2
cdr3_aa: CASRNSGGPSGEQYF
cdr3_nt: TGTGCCAGCAGGAATTCGGGAGGGCCCTCGGGCGAGCAGTACTTC

j_call: TRBJ1-2
v_call: TRBV20-1
clone_size: NA
d_call: NA
cdr3_aa: CSASRERYGYTF
cdr3_nt: TGCAGTGCTAGCAGGGAACGGTATGGCTACACCTTC

j_call: TRBJ2-2
v_call: TRBV5-4
clone_size: NA
d_call: TRBD2
cdr3_aa: CASSTRTSGRRTGELFF
cdr3_nt: TGTGCCAGCAGCACCAGGACTAGCGGGAGGAGGACCGGGGAGCTGTTTTTT

j_call: TRBJ2-4
v_call: TRBV30
clone_size: few
d_call: NA
cdr3_aa: CAWSGASLAKNIQYF
cdr3_nt: TGTGCCTGGAGTGGGGCATCTCTAGCCAAAAACATTCAGTACTTC

j_call: TRBJ2-5
v_call: TRBV7-2
clone_size: NA
d_call: TRBD2
cdr3_aa: CASSYLGGYQETQYF
cdr3_nt: TGTGCCAGCAGCTACCTCGGGGGGTACCAAGAGACCCAGTACTTC

j_call: TRBJ1-4
v_call: TRBV30
clone_size: NA
d_call: NA
cdr3_aa: CAWSVPGKLFF
cdr3_nt: TGTGCCTGGAGTGTCCCCGGAAAACTGTTTTTT

j_call: TRBJ2-5
v_call: TRBV11-2
clone_size: few
d_call: NA
cdr3_aa: CASRTRGSGEETQYF
cdr3_nt: TGTGCCAGCAGAACCCGGGGGAGCGGCGAAGAGACCCAGTACTTC

j_call: TRBJ2-1
v_call: TRBV5-5
clone_size: NA
d_call: NA
cdr3_aa: CASSLNFEQFF
cdr3_nt: TGTGCCAGCAGCCTAAATTTTGAGCAGTTCTTC

j_call: TRBJ2-7
v_call: TRBV13
clone_size: NA
d_call: NA
cdr3_aa: CASSLVLQEGYEQYF
cdr3_nt: TGTGCCAGCAGCTTAGTGTTACAGGAGGGTTACGAGCAGTACTTC

j_call: TRBJ1-2
v_call: TRBV6-1
clone_size: NA
d_call: TRBD1
cdr3_aa: CASSETGGANYGYTF
cdr3_nt: TGTGCCAGCAGTGAGACAGGGGGAGCTAACTATGGCTACACCTTC

j_call: TRBJ2-5
v_call: TRBV6-1
clone_size: NA
d_call: NA
cdr3_aa: CASSPNRASETQYF
cdr3_nt: TGTGCCAGCAGTCCTAACCGGGCGTCTGAGACCCAGTACTTC

j_call: TRBJ2-6
v_call: TRBV1
clone_size: NA
d_call: NA
cdr3_aa: CTSSQASPGQQSSGANVLTF
cdr3_nt: TGCACCAGCAGCCAAGCTTCACCGGGACAGCAGTCCTCTGGGGCCAACGTCCTGACTTTC

j_call: TRBJ1-1
v_call: TRBV10-3
clone_size: NA
d_call: NA
cdr3_aa: CAIGVKPEAFF
cdr3_nt: TGTGCCATCGGCGTCAAGCCTGAAGCTTTCTTT

j_call: TRBJ2-1
v_call: TRBV12-3/TRBV12-4
clone_size: few
d_call: NA
cdr3_aa: CASSRELNNEQFF
cdr3_nt: TGTGCCAGCAGTCGGGAACTTAACAATGAGCAGTTCTTC

j_call: TRBJ2-2
v_call: TRBV5-1
clone_size: NA
d_call: TRBD1
cdr3_aa: CASSLAGTGSFGELFF
cdr3_nt: TGCGCCAGCAGCTTGGCCGGGACAGGGTCTTTCGGGGAGCTGTTTTTT

j_call: TRBJ2-1
v_call: TRBV7-7
clone_size: few
d_call: TRBD2
cdr3_aa: CASGTPGNNEQFF
cdr3_nt: TGTGCTAGCGGGACACCGGGGAACAATGAGCAGTTCTTC

j_call: TRBJ1-1
v_call: TRBV15
clone_size: few
d_call: NA
cdr3_aa: CATSRGRLTTGARNTEAFF
cdr3_nt: TGTGCCACCAGCAGAGGGCGACTCACCACAGGAGCTCGAAACACTGAAGCTTTCTTT

j_call: TRBJ2-5
v_call: TRBV18
clone_size: few
d_call: NA
cdr3_aa: CASMPGDRETQYF
cdr3_nt: TGTGCCAGTATGCCGGGGGATCGAGAGACCCAGTACTTC

j_call: TRBJ2-7
v_call: TRBV4-3
clone_size: NA
d_call: TRBD1
cdr3_aa: CASSQDRVFAYEQYF
cdr3_nt: TGCGCCAGCAGCCAGGACAGGGTTTTTGCCTACGAGCAGTACTTC

j_call: TRBJ1-5
v_call: TRBV10-3
clone_size: NA
d_call: NA
cdr3_aa: CAIRDPRSPNQPQHF
cdr3_nt: TGTGCCATCAGGGACCCAAGGAGCCCGAATCAGCCCCAGCATTTT

j_call: TRBJ2-7
v_call: TRBV7-2
clone_size: few
d_call: TRBD2
cdr3_aa: CASSLQAGDYEQYF
cdr3_nt: TGTGCCAGCAGCTTACAAGCGGGAGACTACGAGCAGTACTTC

j_call: TRBJ2-2
v_call: TRBV24-1
clone_size: few
d_call: NA
cdr3_aa: CATSVSGPGELFF
cdr3_nt: TGTGCCACCAGTGTTTCAGGGCCCGGGGAGCTGTTTTTT

j_call: TRBJ2-7
v_call: TRBV4-3
clone_size: NA
d_call: NA
cdr3_aa: CASSRTSGSGNSYEQYF
cdr3_nt: TGCGCCAGCAGCCGTACCTCAGGGTCGGGAAATTCCTACGAGCAGTACTTC

j_call: TRBJ1-1
v_call: TRBV6-5
clone_size: few
d_call: NA
cdr3_aa: CASSYSFGGSMNTEAFF
cdr3_nt: TGTGCCAGCAGTTACTCGTTCGGGGGAAGCATGAACACTGAAGCTTTCTTT